This T cell receptor (beta chain) was observed in a study of cytomegalovirus exposure and HLA in healthy donors. As for the study in general: A preliminary data release comprised around 85 million unique TCRs obtained from HLA-typed donors. Study-wide results and limits: Indistinguishability led to the exclusion of some V segments, TRBV6-2 and TRBV6-3 included. Follow-up analysis later connected one missense variant in DCLRE1C with trimming of TCR beta V- and J-genes.

The primer mix had 60 Vbeta and 13 Jbeta primers. Original analysis: Roughly 11 million shared chains were among about 80 million unique TCR beta chains counted in a later analysis. Method: immunoSEQ multiplex PCR; TCRdb's copy keeps in-frame clones and lacks some. V and J calls and clone size are those listed in that table; D and trimming were worked out from the DNA. The sample data list about 49,000 clones. Trimming pared 6 bases from V and 7 bases from J, leaving 16 bases between. This CDR3 has 14 residues. The germline V gene has CDR1 ENHRY and CDR2 SYGVKD. Concerning this clone: Its specificity is unknown.

Sequenced sample: PBMCs. This sequence joins TRBV10-3 and TRBJ2-1; a possible D gene is TRBD1 (6 bases). The TCR originated in a man in his late teens or twenties in good health and CMV-seropositive. In DNA form, the CDR3 reads TGTGCCATCAGGGGGACACGCGATAGGAATGAGCAGTTCTTC. It translates to CAIRGTRDRNEQFF.